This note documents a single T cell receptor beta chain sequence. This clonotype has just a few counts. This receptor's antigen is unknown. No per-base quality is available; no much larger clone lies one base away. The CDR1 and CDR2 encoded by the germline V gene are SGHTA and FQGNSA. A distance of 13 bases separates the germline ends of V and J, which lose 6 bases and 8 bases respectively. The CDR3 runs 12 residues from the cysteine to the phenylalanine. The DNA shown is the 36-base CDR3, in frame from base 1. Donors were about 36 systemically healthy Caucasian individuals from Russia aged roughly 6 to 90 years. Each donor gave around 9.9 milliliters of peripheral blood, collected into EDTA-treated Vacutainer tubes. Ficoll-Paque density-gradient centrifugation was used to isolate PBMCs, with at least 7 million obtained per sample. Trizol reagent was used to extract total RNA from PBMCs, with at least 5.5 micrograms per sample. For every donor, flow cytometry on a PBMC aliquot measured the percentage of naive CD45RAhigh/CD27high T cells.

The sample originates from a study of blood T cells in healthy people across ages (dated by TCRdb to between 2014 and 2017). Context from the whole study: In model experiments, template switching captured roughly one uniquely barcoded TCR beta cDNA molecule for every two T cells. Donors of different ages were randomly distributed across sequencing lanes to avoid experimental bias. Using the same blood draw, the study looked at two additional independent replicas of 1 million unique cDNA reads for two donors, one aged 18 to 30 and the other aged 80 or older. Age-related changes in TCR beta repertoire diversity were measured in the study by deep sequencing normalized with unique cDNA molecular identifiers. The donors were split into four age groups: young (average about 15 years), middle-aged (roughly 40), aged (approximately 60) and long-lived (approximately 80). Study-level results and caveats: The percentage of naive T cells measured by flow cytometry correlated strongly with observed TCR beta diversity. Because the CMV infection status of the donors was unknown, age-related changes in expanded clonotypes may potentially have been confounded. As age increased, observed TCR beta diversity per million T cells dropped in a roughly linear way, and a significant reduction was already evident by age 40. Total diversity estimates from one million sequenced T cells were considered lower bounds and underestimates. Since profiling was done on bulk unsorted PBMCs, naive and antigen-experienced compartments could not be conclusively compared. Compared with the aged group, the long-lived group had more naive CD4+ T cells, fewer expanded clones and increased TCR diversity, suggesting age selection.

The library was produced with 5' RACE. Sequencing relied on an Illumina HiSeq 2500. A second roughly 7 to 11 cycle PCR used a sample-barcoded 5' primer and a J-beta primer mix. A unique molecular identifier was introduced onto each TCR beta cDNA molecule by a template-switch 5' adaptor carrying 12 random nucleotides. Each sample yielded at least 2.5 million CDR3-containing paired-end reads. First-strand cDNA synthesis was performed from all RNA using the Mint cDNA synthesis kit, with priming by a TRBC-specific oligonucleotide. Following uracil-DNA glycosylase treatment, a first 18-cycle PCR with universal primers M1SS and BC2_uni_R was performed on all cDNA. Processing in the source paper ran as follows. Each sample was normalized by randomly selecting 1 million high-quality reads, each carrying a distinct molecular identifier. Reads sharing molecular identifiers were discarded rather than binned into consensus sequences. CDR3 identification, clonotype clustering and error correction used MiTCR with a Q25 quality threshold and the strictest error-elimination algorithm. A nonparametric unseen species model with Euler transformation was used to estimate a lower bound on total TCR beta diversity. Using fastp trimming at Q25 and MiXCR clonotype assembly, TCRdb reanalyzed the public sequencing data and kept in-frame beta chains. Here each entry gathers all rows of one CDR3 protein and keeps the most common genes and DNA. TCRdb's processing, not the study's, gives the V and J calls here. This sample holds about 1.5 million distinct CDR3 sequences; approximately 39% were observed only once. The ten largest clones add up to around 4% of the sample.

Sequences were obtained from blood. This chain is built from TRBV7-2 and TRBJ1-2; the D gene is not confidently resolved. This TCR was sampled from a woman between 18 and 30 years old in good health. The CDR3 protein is CASSGPSWGYTF. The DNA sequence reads TGTGCCAGCAGTGGCCCTTCCTGGGGCTACACCTTC. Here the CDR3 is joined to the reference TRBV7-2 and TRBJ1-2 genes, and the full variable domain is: GAGVSQSPSNKVTEKGKDVELRCDPISGHTALYWYRQSLGQGLEFLIYFQGNSAPDKSGLPSDRFSAERTGGSVSTLTIQRTQQEDSAVYLCASSGPSWGYTFGSGTRLTVV.